The 29 T cell receptor beta chains presented below share a single source sample, sequenced in a study of long-term antiretroviral therapy in people with HIV. Runs used v3.0 of the immunoSEQ assay and were done at survey level. Only in-frame clones appear in the TCRdb table, and some are missing; sequencing was by immunoSEQ multiplex PCR. This table holds some 30,000 clones, almost 95% found once. The sequenced sample was unsorted PBMCs, obtained around 7.4 years after starting antiretroviral therapy. These TCRs come from a man aged 45-65 years with HIV.

The CDR3 DNA reads TGTGCCAGCAGCTCGGGACAGGGCTATTGGGGGACCTACGAGCAGTACTTC. Translated: CASSSGQGYWGTYEQYF. This chain links TRBV7-2 with TRBJ2-7; 9 nucleotides agree with TRBD1. V shed 4 bases and J 2 bases; nucleotides not matched to a gene: 12. Germline CDR1 is SGHTA and CDR2 is FQGNSA. The CDR3 extends over 17 amino acids.

This clone was counted a single time. The V call is TRBV27, the J call TRBJ2-3; TRBD2 aligns across 9 bases. Trimming cost V 2 bases and J 2 bases; bases outside gene matches: 5. Germline loops: CDR1 MNHEY, CDR2 SMNVEV (reference sequence). CDR3 length: 16 residues. The CDR3 sequence is CASSLILAGFTDTQYF. The CDR3 coding sequence is TGTGCCAGCAGTTTAATCCTAGCGGGGTTCACAGATACGCAGTATTTT.

The gene calls are TRBV10-1 and TRBJ1-5; unclear D gene. Germline V CDR1 and CDR2: WNHNN, SYGVQD (reference sequence). CDR3 length: 13 amino acids. The V and J ends lost 1 base and 5 bases respectively, with 6 bases between them. CDR3 sequence: CASSEFVDQPQHF. The CDR3 nucleotides read TGCGCCAGCAGTGAGTTTGTGGATCAGCCCCAGCATTTT.

V gene TRBV7-9 combines with J gene TRBJ1-2; no clear D. Trimming pared 2 bases from V and 1 base from J, leaving 8 bases between. This CDR3 comprises 14 residues. CDR1 and CDR2 from the germline V gene are SEHNR and FQNEAQ (reference sequence). The CDR3 DNA reads as TGTGCCAGCAGCTTAAAGGCGCTTAACTATGGCTACACCTTC. It is translated as CASSLKALNYGYTF.

The J gene is TRBJ1-2, the V gene TRBV27; possible D gene TRBD1, 5 bases. This CDR3 region has 15 residues. In germline, CDR1 is MNHEY, CDR2 SMNVEV (reference sequence). The ends were cut back, 2 bases at V and 8 bases at J, with 18 bases in the middle. The CDR3: CASSLQGTGRGGYTF. The DNA for the CDR3 is TGTGCCAGCAGTTTACAGGGTACGGGGCGCGGAGGCTACACCTTC.

In its sample, this clone was seen a few times. The chain employs TRBV6-1 and TRBJ1-1, with TRBD1 as a possible D gene (5 bases). V was clipped by 8 bases and J by 4 bases, with 14 bases between them. Per germline, CDR1 MNHNS and CDR2 SASEGT. The CDR3 runs 13 residues. This chain's CDR3 is CASVYMGLTEAFF. CDR3 bases: TGTGCCAGCGTTTATATGGGGCTCACTGAAGCTTTCTTT.

The chain has TRBV28 and TRBJ1-6, with D perhaps TRBD1 (6 bases). Germline-derived CDR1 and CDR2 are MDHEN and SYDVKM. The V and J ends lost 3 bases and 9 bases respectively, with 18 bases between them. The CDR3 length is 16 residues. The CDR3, as DNA: TGTGCCAGCAGTTTGCAGGGACGGGGGGCAGCTTCACCCCTCCACTTT. Its translation is CASSLQGRGAASPLHF.

The rearrangement uses TRBV28 and TRBJ1-5, with TRBD1 as a possible D gene (6 bases). V lost 5 bases and J lost 4, with 24 bases in between. Germline V gene data show CDR1 as MDHEN and CDR2 as SYDVKM. CDR3 length equals 18 residues. In DNA form, the CDR3 reads TGTGCCAGCAGTCCGTCGGGCGGCCCACGGACAGCAAATCAGCCCCAGCATTTT. It specifies CASSPSGGPRTANQPQHF.

The sample holds one count of this clone. The chain carries TRBV7-2 and TRBJ2-7, with 9 bases fitting TRBD2. From germline, CDR1 is SGHTA and CDR2 FQGNSA. The CDR3 has 14 residues. The junction had 3 bases not matched to a gene; V was cut back by 0 bases and J by 6 bases. The CDR3 spells CASSLAAGGSEQYF. CDR3 sequence (DNA): TGTGCCAGCAGCTTAGCGGCGGGAGGGAGCGAGCAGTACTTC.

The chain uses TRBV5-1 and TRBJ1-1; D is possibly TRBD1 (5 bases). CDR3 length: 13 residues. The V gene lost 7 bases and the J gene lost 4 bases, with 14 bases spanning the gap. Per germline, CDR1 SGHRS and CDR2 YFSETQ. In nucleotides, the CDR3 is TGCGCCAGCGGATTTACAGGAGGCACTGAAGCTTTCTTT. This codes for CASGFTGGTEAFF.

The chain combines TRBV6-6 with TRBJ2-7; D is unresolved. CDR3 size: 13 residues. The V end lost 5 bases, the J end lost 6 bases, and 14 bases lay between the germline ends. Germline lookup yields CDR1 MNHNY and CDR2 SVGAGI (reference sequence). The CDR3 spells CASSDRTVSEQYF. The CDR3 DNA reads as TGTGCCAGCAGTGACCGGACGGTCTCCGAGCAGTACTTC.

The CDR3 spells CASRRDSVGVYYEQYF. CDR3 sequence (DNA): TGTGCCAGCAGGAGAGACAGCGTGGGGGTTTACTACGAGCAGTACTTC. The chain employs TRBV27 and TRBJ2-7; D assignment may be TRBD1 or TRBD2 (5 bases each). The CDR3 is 16 residues long. Per germline, CDR1 MNHEY and CDR2 SMNVEV (reference sequence). Trimming stripped 6 bases from V and 3 bases from J, with 21 bases between.

This sequence joins TRBV9 and TRBJ2-2, with D possibly TRBD1 on 5 matching bases. Trimming pared 4 bases from V and 2 bases from J, leaving 15 bases between. The CDR3 is made up of 16 amino acids. Germline CDR1 SGDLS, CDR2 YYNGEE. The CDR3 nucleotides read TGTGCCAGCAGCCCACGGTTAGACAGCAACACCGGGGAGCTGTTTTTT. Encoded protein: CASSPRLDSNTGELFF.

J is TRBJ1-6 and V is TRBV5-1; perhaps TRBD1 as D (5 bases). The germline V gene encodes CDR1 SGHRS and CDR2 YFSETQ. The ends were cut back, 0 bases at V and 6 bases at J, with 13 bases in the middle. The CDR3 runs 16 residues. The CDR3 DNA follows: TGCGCCAGCAGCTTGGGGGGGACGGAAAGTAATTCACCCCTCCACTTT. This sequence encodes CASSLGGTESNSPLHF. The entire variable domain, with the rest obtained from reference TRBV5-1 and TRBJ1-6, is as follows: KAGVTQTPRYLIKTRGQQVTLSCSPISGHRSVSWYQQTPGQGLQFLFEYFSETQRNKGNFPGRFSGRQFSNSRSEMNVSTLELGDSALYLCASSLGGTESNSPLHFGNGTRLTVT.

V gene TRBV5-1 combines with J gene TRBJ1-1, with D possibly matching TRBD1 (5 bases). Trimming took 4 bases from V and 0 from J, leaving 10 bases between them. The length of the CDR3 is 14 residues. Germline lookup yields CDR1 SGHRS and CDR2 YFSETQ. In DNA form, the CDR3 reads TGCGCCAGCAGCGGGGGTCTCGTGAACACTGAAGCTTTCTTT. Translating it yields CASSGGLVNTEAFF.

This chain connects TRBV2 to TRBJ2-5; TRBD2 matches 7 bases. The trim removed 7 bases at V and 5 bases at J, leaving 7 bases unmatched. Per germline, CDR1 SNHLY and CDR2 FYNNEI. The CDR3 is 13 residues long. The CDR3 loop reads CASTPREGETQYF. For the CDR3, the DNA is TGTGCCAGCACCCCCAGGGAGGGGGAGACCCAGTACTTC.

The rearrangement uses TRBV7-2 and TRBJ2-7; D possibly matches TRBD1 or TRBD2 (5 bases each). There are 12 residues in the CDR3. The V gene's germline CDR1 is SGHTA and CDR2 FQGNSA. V was trimmed by 5 bases and J by 7 bases, leaving 12 bases between them. The DNA of the CDR3 is TGTGCCAGCAGCGGGGACGGGCGGGAGCAGTACTTC. Its translation: CASSGDGREQYF. Full variable domain (remainder filled in from reference TRBV7-2 and TRBJ2-7): GAGVSQSPSNKVTEKGKDVELRCDPISGHTALYWYRQSLGQGLEFLIYFQGNSAPDKSGLPSDRFSAERTGGSVSTLTIQRTQQEDSAVYLCASSGDGREQYFGPGTRLTVT.

V and J are TRBV4-3 and TRBJ1-4, with 7 bases aligning to TRBD1. J was trimmed by 5 bases and V by 0 bases; bases with no gene match: 12. The CDR3 is 18 amino acids. Germline V gene lookup returns CDR1 LGHNA and CDR2 YSLEER. The CDR3, as DNA: TGCGCCAGCAGCCAAGATCGGCAGGGGGGGGAGGAAAATGAAAAACTGTTTTTT. This codes for CASSQDRQGGEENEKLFF.

This clone was seen once. V and J are TRBV29-1 and TRBJ2-3; perhaps TRBD2 as D (7 bases). Germline-derived CDR1 and CDR2 are SQVTM and ANQGSEA. There are 15 residues in the CDR3. V was cut by 7 bases and J by 0 bases, with 17 bases left in between. The CDR3 spells CSAPGAGASTDTQYF. The CDR3 nucleotides read TGCAGCGCCCCTGGGGCGGGGGCTAGCACAGATACGCAGTATTTT.

The table lists this clone with a count of one. The chain couples TRBV10-2 to TRBJ2-7; D is possibly TRBD2 (5 bases). V lost 6 bases and J 7 bases, leaving 13 bases between the germline ends. This CDR3 region has 12 residues. CDR1 is WSHSY, CDR2 SAAADI, per germline. The CDR3 loop reads CASRDLRREQYF. The CDR3 DNA is TGCGCCAGCAGGGACTTAAGACGGGAGCAGTACTTC.

V is TRBV2 and J is TRBJ1-1, with D possibly matching TRBD1 (5 bases). The CDR3 is 14 amino acids. Trimming cost V 6 bases and J 4 bases, with 15 bases left between them. CDR1 SNHLY and CDR2 FYNNEI come from the germline V gene. In nucleotides, the CDR3 is TGTGCCAGCAGGTGGGGGAGTGATCCCACTGAAGCTTTCTTT. Its translation is CASRWGSDPTEAFF.

The chain's CDR3 is CASSLEIAGLHEQFF. For the CDR3, the DNA is TGCGCCAGCAGCTTGGAAATAGCGGGGTTACATGAGCAGTTCTTC. The chain links TRBV5-1 to TRBJ2-1; 8 nucleotides match TRBD2. CDR1 and CDR2 (germline): SGHRS, YFSETQ. V lost 0 bases, J lost 8 bases, and 7 bases stayed unmatched. The CDR3 extends over 15 amino acids.

The chain couples TRBV11-2 to TRBJ1-1; no clear D gene. Germline V CDR1 and CDR2: SGHAT, FQNNGV. V was pared by 3 bases and J by 1 base, with 6 bases between. The CDR3 runs 13 residues. The CDR3 DNA follows: TGTGCCAGCAGCTTGGGAAGGAACACTGAAGCTTTCTTT. This translates into CASSLGRNTEAFF.

This clone was seen a single time. Within the sample, other DNA sequences also encode this same CDR3. J is TRBJ2-4 and V is TRBV5-6, with D possibly matching TRBD1 (6 bases). Looked up from germline, CDR1 is SGHDT and CDR2 is YYEEEE. V lost 3 bases and J lost 0, with 7 bases in between. The CDR3 length is 14 residues. CDR3 region: CASSSGVAKNIQYF. CDR3 DNA sequence: TGTGCCAGCAGCTCAGGGGTAGCCAAAAACATTCAGTACTTC.

The chain employs TRBV6-1 and TRBJ2-7, with D perhaps matching TRBD2 (5 bases). Trimming took off 5 bases at V and 3 bases at J, with 11 bases between the two ends. The CDR3 runs 13 residues. Germline-derived CDR1 and CDR2 are MNHNS and SASEGT. CDR3 in amino acids: CASSTDYSYEQYF. CDR3 coding DNA: TGTGCCAGCAGTACCGACTATAGCTACGAGCAGTACTTC.

The J gene is TRBJ2-7, the V gene TRBV5-1, with 9 bases aligning to TRBD1. Trimming cost V 4 bases and J 6 bases; bases outside gene matches: 8. The V gene's germline CDR1 is SGHRS and CDR2 YFSETQ. The CDR3 contains 14 residues. The CDR3 loop is CASSLQGAQGEQYF. CDR3 in DNA: TGCGCCAGCAGCCTACAGGGGGCCCAGGGCGAGCAGTACTTC.

The rearrangement links TRBV7-2 to TRBJ2-7; TRBD1 matches at 7 bases. The ends lost 5 bases at V and 2 bases at J; junction bases unmatched: 6. Germline V gene lookup returns CDR1 SGHTA and CDR2 FQGNSA. The CDR3 is 14 residues long. The CDR3 loop is CASSRTGLAYEQYF. CDR3 nucleotide sequence: TGTGCCAGCAGCCGGACAGGACTGGCCTACGAGCAGTACTTC.

The count of this clone is one. This sequence joins TRBV6-5 and TRBJ2-1; TRBD2 agrees at 10 bases. Germline-derived CDR1 and CDR2 are MNHEY and SVGAGI. The CDR3 spans 14 residues. V gave up 6 bases and J gave up 5 bases; unmatched junction bases: 4. The CDR3 loop is CASRPGLANNEQFF. In DNA form, the CDR3 reads TGTGCCAGCAGGCCGGGACTAGCGAACAATGAGCAGTTCTTC.

The chain has TRBV10-1 and TRBJ1-1; perhaps TRBD1 as D (5 bases). The CDR3 is 14 residues long. CDR1 is WNHNN and CDR2 is SYGVQD in the germline V gene (reference sequence). V was pared by 2 bases and J by 5 bases, with 12 bases between. CDR3 DNA sequence: TGCGCCAGCAGTGAGGATCGGGGGGGTACTGAAGCTTTCTTT. The encoded protein is CASSEDRGGTEAFF.